These 32 T cell receptor beta chains were sequenced from one sample in a study of cytomegalovirus exposure and HLA in healthy donors. This PCR relied on a set of 60 Vbeta primers and 13 Jbeta primers. Data came from immunoSEQ multiplex PCR; TCRdb stores just in-frame clones and leaves some out. The sample has more than 85,000 clones; around 79% are singletons. The sample taken for sequencing was PBMCs. These TCRs come from a male donor in good health and CMV-seropositive.

The V gene is TRBV25-1, the J gene TRBJ1-4; TRBD1 agrees at 7 bases. This CDR3 is 17 amino acids long. Germline CDR1 is MGHDK and CDR2 is SYGVNS. V lost 5 bases and J lost 2; bases outside the gene matches: 11. CDR3 region: CASSLPLGQATNEKLFF. The CDR3 DNA reads as TGTGCCAGCAGTCTGCCCCTAGGACAGGCCACTAATGAAAAACTGTTTTTT.

The rearrangement links TRBV4-3 to TRBJ1-3; D possibly corresponds to TRBD1 (5 bases). The germline gives CDR1 LGHNA, CDR2 YSLEER. With 0 bases removed from V and 2 bases from J, the gap between germline ends came to 8 bases. The CDR3 is 15 amino acids. CDR3 bases: TGCGCCAGCAGCCAAGAGTCGGGGGCTGGAAACACCATATATTTT. Protein sequence: CASSQESGAGNTIYF.

This clone was picked up a small number of times. The chain is built from TRBV2 and TRBJ2-5, with 10 bases identical to TRBD1. This CDR3 is 17 amino acids long. The trim removed 7 bases at V and 5 bases at J, leaving 16 bases unmatched. Germline loops: CDR1 SNHLY, CDR2 FYNNEI. The CDR3 sequence is CASTKPPGTGAEETQYF. CDR3 coding DNA: TGTGCCAGCACTAAACCACCGGGGACAGGGGCTGAGGAGACCCAGTACTTC.

The CDR3 region is CASSGDRGENYGYTF. The CDR3, as DNA: TGTGCCAGCAGCGGGGACAGGGGCGAGAACTATGGCTACACCTTC. The V call is TRBV9, the J call TRBJ1-2; 10 bases align to TRBD1. There are 15 residues in the CDR3. With V trimmed by 3 bases and J by 2 bases, 4 bases remained unmatched. Germline assignment: CDR1 SGDLS and CDR2 YYNGEE. Full variable domain (outside the CDR3, taken from reference TRBV9 and TRBJ1-2): DSGVTQTPKHLITATGQRVTLRCSPRSGDLSVYWYQQSLDQGLQFLIQYYNGEERAKGNILERFSAQQFPDLHSELNLSSLELGDSALYFCASSGDRGENYGYTFGSGTRLTVV.

The chain recombines TRBV13 with TRBJ1-2; D not certain. Per the germline V gene, CDR1 is PRHDT and CDR2 is FYEKMQ (reference sequence). This CDR3 spans 14 amino acids. Trimming cost V 2 bases and J 3 bases, with 10 bases left between them. The DNA of the CDR3 is TGTGCCAGCAGCTTACCAGGCAGATACTATGGCTACACCTTC. The encoded protein is CASSLPGRYYGYTF.

The CDR3 protein is CASRPGWAAGAEAFF. CDR3 coding DNA: TGTGCCAGCCGTCCAGGATGGGCTGCCGGCGCTGAAGCTTTCTTT. The rearrangement joins TRBV6-5 to TRBJ1-1; no definite D call. The V end lost 8 bases, the J end lost 6 bases, and 22 bases lay between the germline ends. The V gene's germline CDR1 is MNHEY and CDR2 SVGAGI. The CDR3 is made up of 15 amino acids.

J is TRBJ1-3 and V is TRBV5-5; perhaps TRBD1 as D (6 bases). V dropped 0 bases and J dropped 2 bases, with 12 bases sitting between them. The CDR3 runs 16 residues. CDR1 is SGHKS and CDR2 is YYEKEE in the germline V gene (reference sequence). The DNA of the CDR3 is TGTGCCAGCAGCTTGGAAACAGGGAGAACTGGAAACACCATATATTTT. It codes for CASSLETGRTGNTIYF.

The chain is built from TRBV10-2 and TRBJ2-2; 11 bases match TRBD1. Germline V gene data show CDR1 as WSHSY and CDR2 as SAAADI. With V trimmed by 0 bases and J by 5 bases, 2 bases remained unmatched. The CDR3 is 16 amino acids. The CDR3 region is CASSESRDRGTGELFF. The CDR3 nucleotides read TGCGCCAGCAGTGAGTCCCGGGACAGGGGGACCGGGGAGCTGTTTTTT.

This chain uses TRBV11-2 with TRBJ1-5; a possible D gene is TRBD1 (6 bases). V was cut by 2 bases and J by 4 bases, with 9 bases left in between. The CDR3 has 14 residues. Germline V gene sequence: CDR1 SGHAT, CDR2 FQNNGV. This CDR3 is CASSLTQGNQPQHF. The DNA for the CDR3 is TGTGCCAGCAGCTTAACACAGGGAAATCAGCCCCAGCATTTT. The whole variable domain, filled in from reference TRBV11-2 and TRBJ1-5, reads EAGVAQSPRYKIIEKRQSVAFWCNPISGHATLYWYQQILGQGPKLLIQFQNNGVVDDSQLPKDRFSAERLKGVDSTLKIQPAKLEDSAVYLCASSLTQGNQPQHFGDGTRLSIL.

The V call is TRBV19, the J call TRBJ1-1; tentative D call: TRBD1 (6 bases). Germline CDR1 reads LNHDA; CDR2 reads SQIVND (reference sequence). The V and J ends lost 3 bases and 1 base respectively, with 12 bases between them. The CDR3 covers 15 residues. CDR3 DNA: TGTGCCAGTAGTATCCGGGACACCCCGAACACTGAAGCTTTCTTT. As protein: CASSIRDTPNTEAFF.

The sample holds a few counts of this clone. The chain has TRBV4-3 and TRBJ2-7, with D maybe TRBD1 (5 bases). Germline CDR1 is LGHNA and CDR2 is YSLEER. V lost 0 bases to trimming and J lost 0 bases, with 9 bases between them. The length of the CDR3 is 15 residues. CDR3: CASSQDRGSSYEQYF. CDR3 DNA: TGCGCCAGCAGCCAAGATAGGGGTAGCTCCTACGAGCAGTACTTC.

This clone has just one count. V is TRBV6-5 and J is TRBJ2-7; D is possibly TRBD2 (6 bases). Germline V gives CDR1 MNHEY, CDR2 SVGAGI. The CDR3 consists of 13 residues. The V and J ends lost 7 bases and 6 bases respectively, with 16 bases between them. The CDR3 loop is CASTVTAAGEQYF. CDR3 DNA: TGTGCCAGCACTGTCACTGCAGCGGGCGAGCAGTACTTC.

Details on this clone: The germline gene is not matched at one end of the junction; a read error may be the cause. This chain links TRBV10-3 with TRBJ2-7; D is possibly TRBD1 (5 bases). There are 13 residues in the CDR3. In germline, CDR1 is ENHRY, CDR2 SYGVKD. Here the CDR3 reads CASSYRSSDEQYF. The DNA for the CDR3 is TGTGCCAGCAGTTACAGGTCCTCGGACGAGCAGTACTTC.

The genes are TRBV6-6 and TRBJ1-1, with D possibly being TRBD1 (5 bases). Germline V gene lookup returns CDR1 MNHNY and CDR2 SVGAGI (reference sequence). CDR3 length: 15 amino acids. Trimming removed 5 bases at V and 1 base at J, with 14 bases between. The CDR3 region has the DNA TGTGCCAGCAGTCCCTTGACGGGGGGGAACACTGAAGCTTTCTTT. Protein product: CASSPLTGGNTEAFF.

This chain uses TRBV4-2 with TRBJ1-5; 7 bases align to TRBD1. Germline V gene lookup returns CDR1 LGHNA and CDR2 YNFKEQ. With 3 bases clipped from V and 3 bases from J, the junction kept 8 bases outside the gene matches. The CDR3 runs to 16 residues. CDR3 nucleotide sequence: TGTGCCAGCAGCCAGGAAAGGGGGCTGACCAATCAGCCCCAGCATTTT. Translated: CASSQERGLTNQPQHF.

The chain combines TRBV6-1 with TRBJ2-7, with D unresolved. The CDR3 is made up of 14 amino acids. In germline, CDR1 is MNHNS, CDR2 SASEGT. Trimming removed 7 bases at V and 4 bases at J, with 17 bases between. CDR3 sequence: CASMRRQVLYEQYF. The CDR3 DNA sequence: TGTGCCAGCATGCGACGGCAGGTGCTTTACGAGCAGTACTTC.

This clone was seen a single time. The gene calls are TRBV19 and TRBJ2-1; 8 bases match TRBD1. The CDR3 length is 12 residues. CDR1 and CDR2 (germline): LNHDA, SQIVND (reference sequence). The V and J ends lost 4 bases and 14 bases, in that order; junction bases with no gene match: 7. CDR3 coding DNA: TGTGCCAGTAGTAGCCGACAGGGGTTTAAGTTCTTC. This gives the protein CASSSRQGFKFF.

The V and J genes are TRBV15 and TRBJ2-1, with 8 bases fitting TRBD2. Germline CDR1 reads LNHNV; CDR2 reads YYDKDF (reference sequence). There are 15 residues in the CDR3. Trimming removed 2 bases from V and 2 bases from J; junction bases left unmatched: 2. The CDR3, as DNA: TGTGCCACCAGCAGAAGAGCGGGGGCCTACAATGAGCAGTTCTTC. Protein product: CATSRRAGAYNEQFF.

The chain recombines TRBV29-1 with TRBJ1-1; 11 bases fit TRBD1. Germline loops: CDR1 SQVTM, CDR2 ANQGSEA. The CDR3 runs 14 residues. J gave up 1 base and V 8 bases, and 6 bases lay outside the gene matches. Here the CDR3 reads CSLDRGLRNTEAFF. CDR3 sequence (DNA): TGCAGCCTGGACAGGGGGCTACGGAACACTGAAGCTTTCTTT.

The chain carries TRBV11-2 and TRBJ1-2; 8 nucleotides line up with TRBD1. J gave up 3 bases and V 4 bases, and 10 bases lay outside the gene matches. The CDR3 runs 16 residues. Germline V gene data show CDR1 as SGHAT and CDR2 as FQNNGV. DNA for the CDR3: TGTGCCAGCAGCTCGGCCAGGGGGCGCAGGTACTATGGCTACACCTTC. It is translated as CASSSARGRRYYGYTF.

Points on this clone: Other DNA sequences in the same sample also yield this CDR3. V usage is TRBV19 and J usage is TRBJ1-2; TRBD1 matches 9 bases. This CDR3 has 15 residues. The junction had 13 bases not matched to a gene; V was cut back by 6 bases and J by 8 bases. Per the germline V gene, CDR1 is LNHDA and CDR2 is SQIVND (reference sequence). CDR3: CASSLQRTGARGYTF. Here the CDR3 DNA reads TGTGCCAGTAGCCTACAACGGACAGGGGCCCGGGGCTACACCTTC.

The chain uses TRBV11-2 and TRBJ1-1; 9 nucleotides agree with TRBD1. V lost 5 bases to trimming and J lost 1 base; unmatched junction nucleotides: 8. The CDR3 is 16 amino acids. The germline gives CDR1 SGHAT, CDR2 FQNNGV. CDR3 region: CASSQDPGQGNTEAFF. CDR3 bases: TGTGCCAGCAGCCAAGATCCGGGACAGGGGAACACTGAAGCTTTCTTT.

The chain combines TRBV15 with TRBJ2-3, with 10 bases lining up with TRBD1. Germline CDR1 is LNHNV and CDR2 is YYDKDF (reference sequence). Germline trimming cut 1 base from V and 3 bases from J; bases unmatched to any gene: 4. This CDR3 comprises 16 residues. CDR3 DNA: TGTGCCACCAGCAGAGGACAGGGGGCAGGGACAGATACGCAGTATTTT. It codes for CATSRGQGAGTDTQYF.

The chain links TRBV7-2 to TRBJ2-3, with 9 bases identical to TRBD2. Germline CDR1 is SGHTA and CDR2 is FQGNSA. This CDR3 has 15 residues. The V gene end was trimmed by 1 base and the J gene end by 1 base; junction bases not matched to a gene: 0. The CDR3 here is CASSLVAGGTDTQYF. The DNA of the CDR3 is TGTGCCAGCAGCTTAGTAGCGGGGGGCACAGATACGCAGTATTTT.

The gene calls are TRBV6-4 and TRBJ2-1; 10 nucleotides agree with TRBD2. CDR3 length: 15 residues. Germline V lookup: CDR1 MRHNA, CDR2 SNTAGT. Unmatched junction bases numbered 0, after V lost 4 bases and J lost 0 bases. CDR3 bases: TGTGCCAGCAGTGTAGCGGGGGGCTCCTACAATGAGCAGTTCTTC. Its translation: CASSVAGGSYNEQFF.

A word on this clone: Other DNA sequences of this sample code for an identical CDR3. The V gene is TRBV7-2, the J gene TRBJ2-7; no firm D call. V lost 1 base and J 2 bases, leaving 6 bases between the germline ends. This CDR3 is built from 13 residues. CDR1 is SGHTA, CDR2 FQGNSA, per germline. For the CDR3, the DNA is TGTGCCAGCAGCTTAGAGCGAGCCTACGAGCAGTACTTC. It yields the protein CASSLERAYEQYF. Based on the CDR3 plus reference TRBV7-2 and TRBJ2-7, the full variable domain is GAGVSQSPSNKVTEKGKDVELRCDPISGHTALYWYRQSLGQGLEFLIYFQGNSAPDKSGLPSDRFSAERTGGSVSTLTIQRTQQEDSAVYLCASSLERAYEQYFGPGTRLTVT.

The V and J genes are TRBV5-1 and TRBJ2-2; weak D call: TRBD1 (6 bases). The CDR3 runs to 14 residues. The germline V and J ends were trimmed by 4 bases and 4 bases, with 11 bases remaining between them. Germline V CDR1 and CDR2: SGHRS, YFSETQ. The CDR3 region has the DNA TGCGCCAGCAGCGCCACGACAGGCACCGGGGAGCTGTTTTTT. Translated: CASSATTGTGELFF.

The chain joins TRBV5-4 to TRBJ2-7; tentative D call: TRBD1 (7 bases). The CDR3 loop spans 14 amino acids. Germline lookup yields CDR1 SGHNT and CDR2 YYREEE (reference sequence). The V end was cut by 4 bases, the J end by 5 bases, with 16 bases between. The CDR3 loop is CASSPFRGANEQYF. The CDR3 region has the DNA TGTGCCAGCAGCCCGTTCAGGGGGGCGAACGAGCAGTACTTC.

This CDR3 reads CASSEWRGREKLFF. CDR3 nucleotides: TGTGCCAGCAGTGAATGGAGGGGGCGCGAAAAACTGTTTTTT. The J gene is TRBJ1-4, the V gene TRBV2; 7 nucleotides align to TRBD1. The CDR3 consists of 14 residues. The germline gives CDR1 SNHLY, CDR2 FYNNEI. V dropped 2 bases and J dropped 8; count of bases not matched to a gene: 5.

J is TRBJ1-2 and V is TRBV30; 7 bases fit TRBD1. This CDR3 is 16 amino acids long. Germline CDR1 reads GTSNPN; CDR2 reads SVGIG (reference sequence). After removal of 2 bases from V and 4 bases from J, the junction contained 13 bases not matched to a gene. CDR3 amino acids: CAWSLMRSGGGYGYTF. The CDR3 DNA sequence: TGTGCCTGGAGTTTGATGCGGTCAGGGGGAGGCTATGGCTACACCTTC.

The chain combines TRBV28 with TRBJ1-1; D possibly corresponds to TRBD1 (5 bases). The V end was cut by 7 bases, the J end by 10 bases, with 16 bases between. The CDR3 sequence is 12 residues long. Germline V gene lookup returns CDR1 MDHEN and CDR2 SYDVKM. The CDR3 nucleotides are TGTGCCAGCATTAATCAGGGCTTTGGAGCTTTCTTT. As protein: CASINQGFGAFF.

The chain couples TRBV14 to TRBJ2-7; D is uncertain. The CDR3 totals 12 residues. The ends were cut back, 2 bases at V and 3 bases at J, with 5 bases in the middle. Per the germline V gene, CDR1 is SGHDN and CDR2 is FVKESK. The CDR3 region has the DNA TGTGCCAGCAGCCAAAACAGCTACGAGCAGTACTTC. The encoded protein is CASSQNSYEQYF.